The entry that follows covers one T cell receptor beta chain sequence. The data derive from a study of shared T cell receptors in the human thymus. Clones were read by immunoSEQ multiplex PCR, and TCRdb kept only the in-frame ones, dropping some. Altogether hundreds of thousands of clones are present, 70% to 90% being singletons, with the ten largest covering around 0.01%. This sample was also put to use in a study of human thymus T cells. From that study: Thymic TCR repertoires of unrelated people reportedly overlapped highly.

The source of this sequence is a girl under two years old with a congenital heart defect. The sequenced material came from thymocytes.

The CDR3 region has the DNA TGTGCCAGCAGCCCCAGGAGAGGACAGTCCACTGAAGCTTTCTTT. It yields the protein CASSPRRGQSTEAFF. The chain recombines TRBV9 with TRBJ1-1; a possible D gene is TRBD1 (6 bases). The germline V gene has CDR1 SGDLS and CDR2 YYNGEE. The CDR3 sequence is 15 residues long. V shed 4 bases and J shed 4 bases, with 17 bases lying between them.